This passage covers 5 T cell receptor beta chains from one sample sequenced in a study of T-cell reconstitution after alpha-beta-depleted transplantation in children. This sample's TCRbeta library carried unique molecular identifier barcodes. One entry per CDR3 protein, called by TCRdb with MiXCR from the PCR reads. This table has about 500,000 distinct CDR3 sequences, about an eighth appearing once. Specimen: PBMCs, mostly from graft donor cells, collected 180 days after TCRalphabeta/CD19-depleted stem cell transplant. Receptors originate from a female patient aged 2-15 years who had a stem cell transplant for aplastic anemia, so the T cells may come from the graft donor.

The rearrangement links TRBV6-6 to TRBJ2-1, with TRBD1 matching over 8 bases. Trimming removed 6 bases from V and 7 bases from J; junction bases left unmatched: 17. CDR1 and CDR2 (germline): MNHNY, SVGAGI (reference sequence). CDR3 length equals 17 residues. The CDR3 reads CASSHFGWTGRSNEQFF. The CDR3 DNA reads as TGTGCCAGCAGCCACTTCGGGTGGACAGGGAGGAGTAATGAGCAGTTCTTC.

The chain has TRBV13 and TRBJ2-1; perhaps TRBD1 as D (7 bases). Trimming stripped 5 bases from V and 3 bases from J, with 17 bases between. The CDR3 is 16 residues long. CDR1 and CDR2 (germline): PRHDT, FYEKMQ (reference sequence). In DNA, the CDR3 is TGTGCCAGCAGCCCGTCCGGGGGACAGTTCTACAATGAGCAGTTCTTC. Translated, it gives CASSPSGGQFYNEQFF.

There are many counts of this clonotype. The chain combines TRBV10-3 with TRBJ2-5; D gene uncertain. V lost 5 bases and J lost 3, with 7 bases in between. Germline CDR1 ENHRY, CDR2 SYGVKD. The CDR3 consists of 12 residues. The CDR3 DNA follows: TGTGCCATCAGTCTCAACGAAGAGACCCAGTACTTC. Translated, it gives CAISLNEETQYF.

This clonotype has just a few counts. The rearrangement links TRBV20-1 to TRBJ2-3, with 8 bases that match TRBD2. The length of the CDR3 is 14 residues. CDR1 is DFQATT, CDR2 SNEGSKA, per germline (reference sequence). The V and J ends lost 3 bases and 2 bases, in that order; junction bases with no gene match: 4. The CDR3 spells CSARSGSNTDTQYF. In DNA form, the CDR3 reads TGCAGTGCTAGGAGCGGGAGCAACACAGATACGCAGTATTTT.

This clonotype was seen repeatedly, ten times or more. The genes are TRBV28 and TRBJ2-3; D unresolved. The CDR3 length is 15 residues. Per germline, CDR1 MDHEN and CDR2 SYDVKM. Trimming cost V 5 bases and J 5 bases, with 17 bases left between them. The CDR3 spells CASSIDGTWGDTQYF. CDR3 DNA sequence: TGTGCCAGCAGTATAGACGGCACCTGGGGAGATACGCAGTATTTT. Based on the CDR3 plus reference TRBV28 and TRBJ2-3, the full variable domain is DVKVTQSSRYLVKRTGEKVFLECVQDMDHENMFWYRQDPGLGLRLIYFSYDVKMKEKGDIPEGYSVSREKKERFSLILESASTNQTSMYLCASSIDGTWGDTQYFGPGTRLTVL.